These 18 T cell receptor beta chains came from one sample sequenced in a study of blood T cell repertoires in COVID-19. The method was immunoSEQ multiplex PCR; TCRdb's version includes in-frame clones alone and lacks a portion of them. The profile shows roughly 150,000 clones, roughly 84% of them singletons. The source material was peripheral blood. These receptors all stem from a man in his 70s with active or convalescent COVID-19.

The chain joins TRBV9 to TRBJ1-6; 7 nucleotides align to TRBD1. Germline V gene lookup returns CDR1 SGDLS and CDR2 YYNGEE. V was clipped by 3 bases and J by 6 bases; unmatched bases: 3. CDR3 length: 14 residues. In DNA form, the CDR3 reads TGTGCCAGCAGCGCCGGACAGGTTAATTCACCCCTCCACTTT. Residues: CASSAGQVNSPLHF.

The J gene is TRBJ2-5, the V gene TRBV28; D perhaps matches TRBD1 (6 bases). The CDR3 runs 15 residues. V dropped 6 bases and J dropped 2 bases, with 16 bases sitting between them. The germline CDR1 and CDR2 sequences are MDHEN and SYDVKM. The CDR3 region is CASSSRDKGQETQYF. In nucleotides, the CDR3 is TGTGCCAGCAGCAGCCGGGACAAGGGACAAGAGACCCAGTACTTC.

CDR3 sequence: CASSPFYGGNQPQHF. The CDR3 region has the DNA TGTGCCAGCAGCCCGTTTTACGGGGGCAATCAGCCCCAGCATTTT. This chain links TRBV27 with TRBJ1-5; no clear D. Trimming took 6 bases from V and 2 from J, leaving 14 bases between them. The length of the CDR3 is 15 residues. CDR1 and CDR2 (germline): MNHEY, SMNVEV (reference sequence).

The V gene is TRBV6-2 or TRBV6-3, the J gene TRBJ2-1; no clear D. V lost 3 bases to trimming and J lost 5 bases, with 8 bases between them. Germline V gene sequence: CDR1 MNHEY, CDR2 SVGEGT. This CDR3 has 13 residues. The CDR3 is CASSYRLDNEQFF. CDR3 sequence (DNA): TGTGCCAGCAGTTATAGGCTAGACAATGAGCAGTTCTTC.

This clone was seen repeatedly, ten times or more. The V gene is TRBV5-5, the J gene TRBJ2-7; 7 bases line up with TRBD1. With 3 bases clipped from V and 5 bases from J, the junction kept 14 bases outside the gene matches. This CDR3 comprises 16 residues. CDR1 and CDR2 from the germline V gene are SGHKS and YYEKEE (reference sequence). The CDR3 loop is CASSSQRKRGLDEQYF. The CDR3 coding sequence is TGTGCCAGCAGCTCCCAGCGGAAGAGGGGGCTCGACGAGCAGTACTTC.

The chain recombines TRBV5-4 with TRBJ1-3; TRBD1 matches at 8 bases. V lost 3 bases, J lost 4 bases, and 9 bases stayed unmatched. Germline values: CDR1 SGHNT, CDR2 YYREEE (reference sequence). CDR3 length equals 16 residues. CDR3 protein: CASSSGQGAVGNTIYF. In nucleotides, the CDR3 is TGTGCCAGCAGCTCCGGCCAGGGGGCGGTAGGAAACACCATATATTTT.

The V and J genes are TRBV28 and TRBJ2-7, with 9 bases lining up with TRBD2. Trimming removed 2 bases from V and 6 bases from J; junction bases left unmatched: 8. In germline, CDR1 is MDHEN, CDR2 SYDVKM. This CDR3 has 15 residues. In DNA, the CDR3 is TGTGCCAGCAGTTTAGGGCCGGGACTAGCAGGCGAGCAGTACTTC. This encodes CASSLGPGLAGEQYF.

The chain couples TRBV11-2 to TRBJ2-7, with D maybe TRBD1 (5 bases). With 1 base removed from V and 3 bases from J, the gap between germline ends came to 13 bases. The CDR3 spans 15 residues. Germline CDR1 is SGHAT and CDR2 is FQNNGV. For the CDR3, the DNA is TGTGCCAGCAGCTTAGGAAGGGGCTCAAGCTACGAGCAGTACTTC. It specifies CASSLGRGSSYEQYF.

The V gene is TRBV19, the J gene TRBJ2-3; TRBD2 aligns across 10 bases. This CDR3 region has 14 residues. Trimming at V came to 4 bases and at J to 4 bases, leaving 2 bases not matched to a gene. Germline V gene data show CDR1 as LNHDA and CDR2 as SQIVND (reference sequence). In DNA form, the CDR3 reads TGTGCCAGTAGTAGAGCGGGAGGGCCAGATACGCAGTATTTT. Amino acid sequence: CASSRAGGPDTQYF. Drawing the rest from reference TRBV19 and TRBJ2-3, the complete variable domain is DGGITQSPKYLFRKEGQNVTLSCEQNLNHDAMYWYRQDPGQGLRLIYYSQIVNDFQKGDIAEGYSVSREKKESFPLTVTSAQKNPTAFYLCASSRAGGPDTQYFGPGTRLTVL.

As DNA, the CDR3 is TGTGCCAGCAGCCATTGGGCGGATACGCAGTATTTT. As protein: CASSHWADTQYF. This chain joins TRBV3-1 (or the pseudogene TRBV3-2) and TRBJ2-3; D is ambiguous. The CDR3 extends over 12 amino acids. CDR1 LGHDT and CDR2 YNNKEL come from the germline V gene (reference sequence). The germline V and J ends were trimmed by 3 bases and 6 bases, with 7 bases remaining between them.

Worth noting for this clone: Sequence at one end of the junction differs from germline and may be a read error. The chain combines TRBV6-4 with TRBJ1-2; 7 bases match TRBD1. Germline-derived CDR1 and CDR2 are MRHNA and SNTAGT. The CDR3 has 11 residues. The CDR3 DNA reads as TGTGCCAGCAGTGACTTGGACAGGATGGTATTC. Its translation: CASSDLDRMVF.

The V call is TRBV7-2, the J call TRBJ2-7; no definite D call. Deletions cut 1 base from V and 6 bases from J, with 13 bases between. This CDR3 has 14 residues. Germline CDR1 SGHTA, CDR2 FQGNSA. Here the CDR3 reads CASSLDFTPGEQYF. CDR3 DNA: TGTGCCAGCAGCTTAGATTTTACGCCAGGCGAGCAGTACTTC.

This sequence joins TRBV27 and TRBJ2-1, with 8 bases fitting TRBD1. CDR3 length: 14 residues. V trimming: 5 bases; J trimming: 2 bases; junction bases outside the gene matches: 2. Germline V gives CDR1 MNHEY, CDR2 SMNVEV (reference sequence). The CDR3 loop reads CASSVRGPYNEQFF. The CDR3 DNA reads as TGTGCCAGCAGTGTCAGGGGGCCCTACAATGAGCAGTTCTTC.

This clone came up a few times. The chain links TRBV4-1 to TRBJ1-6; TRBD1 matches 7 bases. Germline V gene data show CDR1 as MGHRA and CDR2 as YSYEKL. The CDR3 loop spans 16 amino acids. Trimming took 0 bases from V and 7 from J; bases not matched to a gene: 6. The CDR3 nucleotides read TGCGCCAGCAGCCAAGATCAGGGACAGATGAATTCACCCCTCCACTTT. It translates to CASSQDQGQMNSPLHF.

The CDR3 DNA follows: TGTGCCAGCAGCGACAGATCCTTCTCCTACGAGCAGTACTTC. The encoded protein is CASSDRSFSYEQYF. The chain carries TRBV11-2 and TRBJ2-7; weak D call: TRBD1 (5 bases). CDR3 length equals 14 residues. V was shortened by 5 bases and J by 0 bases, with 11 bases between the two germline ends. From germline, CDR1 is SGHAT and CDR2 FQNNGV.

The chain joins TRBV6-5 to TRBJ2-1; 10 positions agree with TRBD2. This CDR3 region has 14 residues. V shed 7 bases, J shed 9 bases, and the junction held 9 bases outside the gene matches. Germline loops: CDR1 MNHEY, CDR2 SVGAGI. CDR3 DNA: TGTGCCAGCAAGAGGCAGCGGGGGGGTTTTGAGCAGTTCTTC. Protein: CASKRQRGGFEQFF.

This clone turned up a few times. The chain has TRBV5-5 and TRBJ1-5; 8 nucleotides match TRBD1. Per the germline V gene, CDR1 is SGHKS and CDR2 is YYEKEE (reference sequence). With 4 bases clipped from V and 5 bases from J, the junction kept 2 bases outside the gene matches. The CDR3 loop spans 13 amino acids. The CDR3 spells CASSPDRDQPQHF. In nucleotides, the CDR3 is TGTGCCAGCAGCCCGGACAGGGATCAGCCCCAGCATTTT.

The rearrangement uses TRBV11-2 and TRBJ2-7, with a possible D match to TRBD2 (5 bases). The CDR3 has 16 residues. Trimming stripped 6 bases from V and 7 bases from J, with 25 bases between. Germline assignment: CDR1 SGHAT and CDR2 FQNNGV. The CDR3 sequence: CASRSPGRAEISEQYF. The CDR3 bases are TGTGCCAGCAGATCCCCCGGGCGGGCAGAAATATCGGAGCAGTACTTC. Using reference TRBV11-2 and TRBJ2-7 for the parts outside the CDR3, the full variable domain is EAGVAQSPRYKIIEKRQSVAFWCNPISGHATLYWYQQILGQGPKLLIQFQNNGVVDDSQLPKDRFSAERLKGVDSTLKIQPAKLEDSAVYLCASRSPGRAEISEQYFGPGTRLTVT.